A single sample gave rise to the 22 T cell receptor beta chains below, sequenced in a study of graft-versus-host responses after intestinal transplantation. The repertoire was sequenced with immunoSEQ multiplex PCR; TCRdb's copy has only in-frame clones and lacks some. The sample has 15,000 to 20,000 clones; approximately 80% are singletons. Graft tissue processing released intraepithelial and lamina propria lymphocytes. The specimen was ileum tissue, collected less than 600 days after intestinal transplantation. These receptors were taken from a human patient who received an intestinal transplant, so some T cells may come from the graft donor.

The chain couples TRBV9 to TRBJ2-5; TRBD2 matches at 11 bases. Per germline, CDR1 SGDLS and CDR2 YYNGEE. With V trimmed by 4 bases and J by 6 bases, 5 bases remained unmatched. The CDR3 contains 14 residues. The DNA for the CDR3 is TGTGCCAGCAGCAATAGCGGGGGGGCTAAGACCCAGTACTTC. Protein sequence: CASSNSGGAKTQYF. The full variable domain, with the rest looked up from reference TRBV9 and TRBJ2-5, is DSGVTQTPKHLITATGQRVTLRCSPRSGDLSVYWYQQSLDQGLQFLIQYYNGEERAKGNILERFSAQQFPDLHSELNLSSLELGDSALYFCASSNSGGAKTQYFGPGTRLLVL.

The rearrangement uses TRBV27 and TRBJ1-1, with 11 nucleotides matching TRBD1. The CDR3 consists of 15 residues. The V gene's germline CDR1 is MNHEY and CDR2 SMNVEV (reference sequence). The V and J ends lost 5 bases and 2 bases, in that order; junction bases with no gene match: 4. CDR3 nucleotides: TGTGCCAGCAGTCCCCGGACAGGGGGCAACACTGAAGCTTTCTTT. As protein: CASSPRTGGNTEAFF.

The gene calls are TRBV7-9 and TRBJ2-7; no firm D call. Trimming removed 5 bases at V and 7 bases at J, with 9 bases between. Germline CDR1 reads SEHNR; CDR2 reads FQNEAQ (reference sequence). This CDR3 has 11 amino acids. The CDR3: CASSKSWEQYF. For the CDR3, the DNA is TGTGCCAGCAGCAAGTCTTGGGAGCAGTACTTC.

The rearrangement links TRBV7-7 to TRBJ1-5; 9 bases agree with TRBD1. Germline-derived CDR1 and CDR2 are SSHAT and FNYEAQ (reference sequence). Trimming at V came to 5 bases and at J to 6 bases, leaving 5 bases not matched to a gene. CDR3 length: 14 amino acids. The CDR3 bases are TGTGCCAGCAGCCAAGGACAGGGGACTCAGCCCCAGCATTTT. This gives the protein CASSQGQGTQPQHF.

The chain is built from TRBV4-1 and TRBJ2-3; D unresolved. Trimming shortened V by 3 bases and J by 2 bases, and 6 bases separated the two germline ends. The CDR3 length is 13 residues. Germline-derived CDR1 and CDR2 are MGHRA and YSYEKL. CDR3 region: CASSQVDTDTQYF. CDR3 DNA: TGCGCCAGCAGCCAGGTGGACACAGATACGCAGTATTTT.

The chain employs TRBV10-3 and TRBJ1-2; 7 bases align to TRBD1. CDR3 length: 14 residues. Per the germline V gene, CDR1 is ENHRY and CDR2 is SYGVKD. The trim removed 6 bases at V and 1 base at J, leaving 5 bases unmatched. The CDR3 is CAIRPRDSNYGYTF. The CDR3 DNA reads TGTGCCATCAGGCCAAGGGACAGTAACTATGGCTACACCTTC.

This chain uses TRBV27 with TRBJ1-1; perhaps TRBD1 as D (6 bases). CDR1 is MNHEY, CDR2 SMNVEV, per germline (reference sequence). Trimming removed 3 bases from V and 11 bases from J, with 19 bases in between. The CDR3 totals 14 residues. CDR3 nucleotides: TGTGCCAGCAGTTTGGGGAACAGGGCCTCGGGGGCTTTCTTT. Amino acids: CASSLGNRASGAFF.

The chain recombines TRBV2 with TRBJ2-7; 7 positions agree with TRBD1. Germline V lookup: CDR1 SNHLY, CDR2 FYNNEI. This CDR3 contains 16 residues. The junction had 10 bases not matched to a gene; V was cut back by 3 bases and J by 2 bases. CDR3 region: CASSDDRAGWPYEQYF. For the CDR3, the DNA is TGTGCCAGCAGTGACGACAGGGCAGGGTGGCCCTACGAGCAGTACTTC.

CDR3 loop: CASSSEGNMNTEAFF. CDR3 sequence (DNA): TGTGCCAGCAGCTCCGAGGGTAATATGAACACTGAAGCTTTCTTT. The chain combines TRBV9 with TRBJ1-1; D call uncertain. Germline CDR1 reads SGDLS; CDR2 reads YYNGEE. The CDR3 length is 15 residues. V was clipped by 4 bases and J by 0 bases, with 13 bases between them.

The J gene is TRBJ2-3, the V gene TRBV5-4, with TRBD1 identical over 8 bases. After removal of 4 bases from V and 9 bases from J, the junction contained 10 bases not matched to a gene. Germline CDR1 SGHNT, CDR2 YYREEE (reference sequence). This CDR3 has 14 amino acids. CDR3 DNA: TGTGCCAGCAGCCCTGGACAGGGTTCAGGGACGCAGTATTTT. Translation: CASSPGQGSGTQYF. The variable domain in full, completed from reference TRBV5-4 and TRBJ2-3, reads ETGVTQSPTHLIKTRGQQVTLRCSSQSGHNTVSWYQQALGQGPQFIFQYYREEENGRGNFPPRFSGLQFPNYSSELNVNALELDDSALYLCASSPGQGSGTQYFGPGTRLTVL.

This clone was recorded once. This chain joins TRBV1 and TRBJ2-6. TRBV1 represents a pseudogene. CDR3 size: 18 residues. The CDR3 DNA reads TGCACCAGCAGGTCGACGTGTTTGTGCACAAGTCGGGCCAACGTCCTGACTTTC. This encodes CTSRSTCLCTSRANVLTF.

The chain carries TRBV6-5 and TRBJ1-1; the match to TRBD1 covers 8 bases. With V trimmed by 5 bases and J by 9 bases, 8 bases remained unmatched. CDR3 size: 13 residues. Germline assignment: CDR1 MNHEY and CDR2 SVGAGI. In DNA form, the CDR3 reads TGTGCCAGCAGTACCCAAACAGGGGGTAAAGCTTTCTTT. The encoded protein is CASSTQTGGKAFF.

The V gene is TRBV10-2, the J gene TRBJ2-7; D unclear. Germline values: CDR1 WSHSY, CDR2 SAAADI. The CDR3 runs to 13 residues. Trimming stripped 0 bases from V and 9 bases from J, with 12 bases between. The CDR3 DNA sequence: TGCGCCAGCAGTGAGTCGAACAGCTACATGCAGTACTTC. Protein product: CASSESNSYMQYF.

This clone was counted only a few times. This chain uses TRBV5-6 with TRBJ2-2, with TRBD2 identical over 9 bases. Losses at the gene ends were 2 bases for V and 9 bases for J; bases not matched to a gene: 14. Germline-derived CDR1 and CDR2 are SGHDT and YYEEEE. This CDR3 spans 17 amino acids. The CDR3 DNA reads TGTGCCAGCAGCTTAAATAGCGGGGGACCCTCGGCCTGGGAGCTGTTTTTT. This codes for CASSLNSGGPSAWELFF.

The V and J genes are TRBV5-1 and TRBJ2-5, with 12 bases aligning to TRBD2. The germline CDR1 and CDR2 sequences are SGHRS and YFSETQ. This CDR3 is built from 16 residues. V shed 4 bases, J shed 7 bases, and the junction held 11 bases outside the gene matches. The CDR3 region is CASSETSGGPGGTQYF. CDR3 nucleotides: TGCGCCAGCAGCGAAACTAGCGGGGGGCCCGGAGGGACCCAGTACTTC. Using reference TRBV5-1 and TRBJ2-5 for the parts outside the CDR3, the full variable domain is KAGVTQTPRYLIKTRGQQVTLSCSPISGHRSVSWYQQTPGQGLQFLFEYFSETQRNKGNFPGRFSGRQFSNSRSEMNVSTLELGDSALYLCASSETSGGPGGTQYFGPGTRLLVL.

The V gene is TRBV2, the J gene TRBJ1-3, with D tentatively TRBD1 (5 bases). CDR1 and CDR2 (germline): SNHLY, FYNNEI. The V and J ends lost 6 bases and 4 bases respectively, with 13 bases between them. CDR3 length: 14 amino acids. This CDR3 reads CASSTQGPGNTIYF. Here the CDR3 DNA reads TGTGCCAGCAGCACCCAGGGCCCAGGAAACACCATATATTTT.

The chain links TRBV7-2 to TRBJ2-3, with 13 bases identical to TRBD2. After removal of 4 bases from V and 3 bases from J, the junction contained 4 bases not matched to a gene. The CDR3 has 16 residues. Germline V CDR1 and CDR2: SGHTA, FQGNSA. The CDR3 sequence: CASSSRLAGGTDTQYF. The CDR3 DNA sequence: TGTGCCAGCAGCTCCAGACTAGCGGGGGGAACAGATACGCAGTATTTT.

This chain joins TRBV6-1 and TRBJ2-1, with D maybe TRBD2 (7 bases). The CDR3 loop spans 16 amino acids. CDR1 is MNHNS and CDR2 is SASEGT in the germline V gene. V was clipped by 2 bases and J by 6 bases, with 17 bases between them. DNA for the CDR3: TGTGCCAGCAGTGAATCGGCCGGGGAGGGGGGCAATGAGCAGTTCTTC. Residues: CASSESAGEGGNEQFF.

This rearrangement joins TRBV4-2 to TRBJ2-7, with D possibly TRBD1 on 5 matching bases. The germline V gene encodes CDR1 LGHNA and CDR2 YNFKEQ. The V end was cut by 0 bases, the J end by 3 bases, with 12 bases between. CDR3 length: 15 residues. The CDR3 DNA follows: TGTGCCAGCAGCCAAGACCGACAGAGCCTCTACGAGCAGTACTTC. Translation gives CASSQDRQSLYEQYF.

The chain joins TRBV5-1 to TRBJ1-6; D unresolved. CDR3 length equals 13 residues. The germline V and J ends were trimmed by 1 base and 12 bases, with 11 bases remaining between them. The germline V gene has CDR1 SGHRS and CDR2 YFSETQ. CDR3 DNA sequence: TGCGCCAGCAGCTTGAGTCCGGTTGAACCCCTCCACTTT. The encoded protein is CASSLSPVEPLHF.

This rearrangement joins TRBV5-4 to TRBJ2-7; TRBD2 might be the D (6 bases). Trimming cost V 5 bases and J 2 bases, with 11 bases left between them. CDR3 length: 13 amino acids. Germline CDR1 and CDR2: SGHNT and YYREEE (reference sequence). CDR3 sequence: CASSPEGTYEQYF. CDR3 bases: TGTGCCAGCAGTCCGGAGGGGACCTACGAGCAGTACTTC. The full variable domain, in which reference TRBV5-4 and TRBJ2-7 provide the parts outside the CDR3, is ETGVTQSPTHLIKTRGQQVTLRCSSQSGHNTVSWYQQALGQGPQFIFQYYREEENGRGNFPPRFSGLQFPNYSSELNVNALELDDSALYLCASSPEGTYEQYFGPGTRLTVT.

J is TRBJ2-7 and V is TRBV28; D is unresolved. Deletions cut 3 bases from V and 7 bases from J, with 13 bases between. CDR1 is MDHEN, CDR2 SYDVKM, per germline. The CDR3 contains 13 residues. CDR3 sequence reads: CASSLSSLGEQYF. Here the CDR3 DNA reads TGTGCCAGCAGTTTGAGTAGCCTGGGGGAGCAGTACTTC.